A selection of T cell receptor beta chains follows, all from one sample in a study of blood T cell repertoires in COVID-19. Libraries were prepared by immunoSEQ multiplex PCR; TCRdb keeps only in-frame clonotypes and omits some of them. The sample contains 270,000 or so clones, roughly 88% of which appear only once. Sample: peripheral blood. The receptors here all came from a woman aged 25 to 39 with active or convalescent COVID-19. The CDR3 runs from the conserved cysteine through the conserved F or W. Fields, in order: J gene, V gene, D gene, CDR3 DNA, CDR3 protein. A D gene is named only where the DNA matches it firmly.

j_call: TRBJ2-1
v_call: TRBV24-1
d_call: TRBD1
cdr3_nt: TGTGCCACCAGTGAAGGACAGGGGTCTAGAAATGAGCAGTTCTTC
cdr3_aa: CATSEGQGSRNEQFF

j_call: TRBJ2-1
v_call: TRBV6-6
d_call: TRBD2
cdr3_nt: TGTGCCAGCAGGCGCACTAGCGGGGTCAATGAGCAGTTCTTC
cdr3_aa: CASRRTSGVNEQFF

j_call: TRBJ2-7
v_call: TRBV5-1
d_call: -
cdr3_nt: TGCGCCAGCAGCGCACAGCCGGACTACGAGCAGTACTTC
cdr3_aa: CASSAQPDYEQYF

j_call: TRBJ2-3
v_call: TRBV14
d_call: TRBD2
cdr3_nt: TGTGCCAGCAGCCGGAGTGAACCGGGACTAGCGCCAGATACGCAGTATTTT
cdr3_aa: CASSRSEPGLAPDTQYF

j_call: TRBJ1-6
v_call: TRBV2
d_call: -
cdr3_nt: TGTGCCAGCAGTGCGGCCAGGGTGAATAATTCACCCCTCCACTTT
cdr3_aa: CASSAARVNNSPLHF

j_call: TRBJ2-5
v_call: TRBV25-1
d_call: -
cdr3_nt: TGTGCCAGCAGTGAATATTTTATCCAAGAGACCCAGTACTTC
cdr3_aa: CASSEYFIQETQYF

j_call: TRBJ1-5
v_call: TRBV11-2
d_call: -
cdr3_nt: TGTGCCAGCAGCTTAGCTCGCGGATCCCCTCAGCATTTT
cdr3_aa: CASSLARGSPQHF

j_call: TRBJ2-7
v_call: TRBV3-1/TRBV3-2
d_call: TRBD2
cdr3_nt: TGTGCCAGCAGCCAGCGACTAGCGGGCGGTACCCAAACCTACGAGCAGTACTTC
cdr3_aa: CASSQRLAGGTQTYEQYF

j_call: TRBJ2-7
v_call: TRBV4-1
d_call: -
cdr3_nt: TGCGCCAGCAGCCAGACACAGGGTCTTCTCTACGAGCAGTACTTC
cdr3_aa: CASSQTQGLLYEQYF

j_call: TRBJ2-7
v_call: TRBV7-9
d_call: TRBD1
cdr3_nt: TGTGCCAGCAGCCCCCGGGACAGGGGAAGCGAGCAGTACTTC
cdr3_aa: CASSPRDRGSEQYF

j_call: TRBJ2-1
v_call: TRBV7-2
d_call: -
cdr3_nt: TGTGCCAGCAGCTCAGTGGATGAGCAGTTCTTC
cdr3_aa: CASSSVDEQFF

j_call: TRBJ2-5
v_call: TRBV5-6
d_call: TRBD1
cdr3_nt: TGTGCCAGCAGTGGGACAGGGCTGAGCCAAGAGACCCAGTACTTC
cdr3_aa: CASSGTGLSQETQYF

j_call: TRBJ1-6
v_call: TRBV28
d_call: -
cdr3_nt: TGTGCCAGCAGTCCCGGCGCGGGGGGTTACTATAATTCACCCCTCCACTTT
cdr3_aa: CASSPGAGGYYNSPLHF

j_call: TRBJ2-7
v_call: TRBV21-1
d_call: -
cdr3_nt: TGTGCCAGCAGCCACCGGGACAGGGGTTGCGAGCAGTACTTC
cdr3_aa: CASSHRDRGCEQYF

j_call: TRBJ2-1
v_call: TRBV2
d_call: TRBD2
cdr3_nt: TGTGCCAGCAGAAGCGGGGGGGCCGACGAGCAGTTCTTC
cdr3_aa: CASRSGGADEQFF

j_call: TRBJ2-1
v_call: TRBV24-1
d_call: -
cdr3_nt: TGTGCCACCAGTGACCCGCGGGGCCTGGGGAATGAGCAGTTCTTC
cdr3_aa: CATSDPRGLGNEQFF

j_call: TRBJ1-1
v_call: TRBV20-1
d_call: -
cdr3_nt: TGCAGTGCAAGTCCCGGGACACTTAACACTGAAGCTTTCTTT
cdr3_aa: CSASPGTLNTEAFF